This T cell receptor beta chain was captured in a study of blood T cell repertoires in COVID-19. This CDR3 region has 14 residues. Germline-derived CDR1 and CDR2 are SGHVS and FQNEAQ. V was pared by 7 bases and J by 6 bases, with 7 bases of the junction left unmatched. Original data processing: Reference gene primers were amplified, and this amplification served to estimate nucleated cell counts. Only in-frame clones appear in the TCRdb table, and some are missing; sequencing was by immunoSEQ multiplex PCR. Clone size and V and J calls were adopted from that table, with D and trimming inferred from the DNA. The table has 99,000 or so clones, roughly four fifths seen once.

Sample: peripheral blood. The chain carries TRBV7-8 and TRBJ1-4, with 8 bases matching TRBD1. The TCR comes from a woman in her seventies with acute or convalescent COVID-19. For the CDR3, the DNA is TGTGCCAGCACTAAGGACAGGGTAGATGAAAAACTGTTTTTT. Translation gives CASTKDRVDEKLFF.